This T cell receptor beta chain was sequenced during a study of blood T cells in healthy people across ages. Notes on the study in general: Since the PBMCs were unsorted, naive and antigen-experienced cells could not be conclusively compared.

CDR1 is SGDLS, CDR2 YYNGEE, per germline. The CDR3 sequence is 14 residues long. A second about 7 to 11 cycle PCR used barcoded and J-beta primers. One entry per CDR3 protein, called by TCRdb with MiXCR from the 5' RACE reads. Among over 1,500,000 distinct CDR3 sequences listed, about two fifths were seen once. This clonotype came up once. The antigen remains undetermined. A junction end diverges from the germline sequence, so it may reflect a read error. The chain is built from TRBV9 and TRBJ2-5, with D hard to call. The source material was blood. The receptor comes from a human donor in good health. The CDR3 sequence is CASSSRRAVETQYF. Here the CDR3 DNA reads TGCGCCAGCAGCTCCCGACGGGCAGTAGAGACCCAGTACTTC.